The source of this TCR beta chain is a study of cytomegalovirus exposure and HLA in healthy donors. The CDR3 extends over 14 amino acids. Germline V CDR1 and CDR2: GTSNPN, SVGIG (reference sequence). The primer mix had 60 Vbeta and 13 Jbeta primers. Clones were sequenced by immunoSEQ multiplex PCR, and TCRdb holds only the in-frame ones, with some missing. Among approximately 160,000 clones listed, around four fifths were seen once. Regarding the study as a whole: The authors listed over 150 TCR beta chains as cytomegalovirus-associated. CMV serostatus was the sole immune exposure data available.

Regarding this clone: The antigen remains undetermined.

The source of this sequence is a girl aged 5 to 17 in good health and CMV-seropositive. Sequenced sample: PBMCs. This chain links TRBV30 with TRBJ2-3; TRBD2 agrees at 11 bases. The CDR3 bases are TGTGTCGGGGTACTAGCGGGGGTCACAGATACGCAGTATTTT. Encoded protein: CVGVLAGVTDTQYF.